This T cell receptor beta chain was captured in a study of shared clonotypes between healthy human individuals. As for this clone: The antigen is undetermined.

The deep-level immunoSEQ assay was used. Measured with immunoSEQ multiplex PCR; TCRdb has only the in-frame clones, and not every one. Here the sample spans 1.4 million or so clones, around 98.5% being singletons. Within Nashville, Tennessee resided all donors, each a Caucasian adult. The study's findings and limits: When naive CD4 clonotypes were compared across a handful of donors, around 5% were shared. Few donors restricted represented genetic and exposure-history diversity.

This CDR3 is 16 amino acids long. V lost 1 base, J lost 0 bases, and 12 bases lay in between. CDR1 and CDR2 (germline): SGHRS, YFSETQ. The sample taken for sequencing was naive CD4+ T cells sorted from blood. Subset meaning: CD45RA+ positively selected. V gene TRBV5-1 combines with J gene TRBJ2-3; D possibly corresponds to TRBD1 (7 bases). The receptor's source is a man aged 25 to 40 in good health. The CDR3 bases are TGCGCCAGCAGCTTGCCGCGGGACAGAAGCACAGATACGCAGTATTTT. Its protein is CASSLPRDRSTDTQYF.